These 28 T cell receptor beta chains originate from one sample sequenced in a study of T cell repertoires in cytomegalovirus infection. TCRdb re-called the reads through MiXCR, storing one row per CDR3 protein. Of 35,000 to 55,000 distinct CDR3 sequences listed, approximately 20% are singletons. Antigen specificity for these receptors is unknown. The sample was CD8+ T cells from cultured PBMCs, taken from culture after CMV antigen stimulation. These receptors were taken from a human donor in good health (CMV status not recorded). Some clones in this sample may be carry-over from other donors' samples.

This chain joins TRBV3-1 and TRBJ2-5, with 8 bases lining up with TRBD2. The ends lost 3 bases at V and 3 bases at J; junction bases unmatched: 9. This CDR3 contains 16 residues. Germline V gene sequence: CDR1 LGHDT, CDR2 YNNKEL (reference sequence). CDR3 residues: CASSQAGTREKETQYF. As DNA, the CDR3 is TGTGCCAGCAGCCAGGCCGGGACTAGGGAAAAAGAGACCCAGTACTTC.

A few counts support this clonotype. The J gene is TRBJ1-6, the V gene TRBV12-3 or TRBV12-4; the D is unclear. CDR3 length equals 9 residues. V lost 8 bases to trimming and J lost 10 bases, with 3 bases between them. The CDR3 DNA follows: TGTGCCAGCGGGTCACCCCTCCACTTT. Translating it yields CASGSPLHF.

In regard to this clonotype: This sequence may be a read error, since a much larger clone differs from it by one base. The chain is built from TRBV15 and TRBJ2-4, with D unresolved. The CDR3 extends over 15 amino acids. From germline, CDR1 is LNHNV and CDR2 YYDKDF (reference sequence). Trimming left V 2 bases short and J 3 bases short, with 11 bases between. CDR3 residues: CATSRPTPDKNIQYF. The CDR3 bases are TGTGCCACCAGCAGACCTACCCCGGACAAAAACATTCAGTACTTC.

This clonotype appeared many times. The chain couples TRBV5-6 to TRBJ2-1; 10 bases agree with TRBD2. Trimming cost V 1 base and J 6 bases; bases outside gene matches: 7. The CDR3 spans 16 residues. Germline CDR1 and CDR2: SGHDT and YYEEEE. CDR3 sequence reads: CASSLRLSGRGNEQFF. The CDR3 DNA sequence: TGTGCCAGCAGCTTGCGGCTAAGCGGGAGGGGCAATGAGCAGTTCTTC.

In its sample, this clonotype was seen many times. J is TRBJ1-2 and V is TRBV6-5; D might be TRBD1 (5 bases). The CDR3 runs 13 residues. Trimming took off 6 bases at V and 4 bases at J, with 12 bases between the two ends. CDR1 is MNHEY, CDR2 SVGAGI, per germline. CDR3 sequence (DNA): TGTGCCAGCAGCTCGGGACGGTCCTATGGCTACACCTTC. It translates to CASSSGRSYGYTF.

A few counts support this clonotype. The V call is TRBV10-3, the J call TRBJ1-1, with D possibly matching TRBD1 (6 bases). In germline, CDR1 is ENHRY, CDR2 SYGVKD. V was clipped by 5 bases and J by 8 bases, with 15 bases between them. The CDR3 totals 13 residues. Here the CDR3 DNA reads TGTGCCATCAGTTTCGCCGGGGGGACAGAAGCTTTCTTT. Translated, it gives CAISFAGGTEAFF.

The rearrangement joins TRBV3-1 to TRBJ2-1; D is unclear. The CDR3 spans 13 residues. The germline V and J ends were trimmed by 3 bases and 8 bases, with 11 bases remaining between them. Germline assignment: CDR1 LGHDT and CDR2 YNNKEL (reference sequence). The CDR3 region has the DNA TGTGCCAGCAGCCAGGCTAGTGCCGATGAGCAGTTCTTC. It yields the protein CASSQASADEQFF.

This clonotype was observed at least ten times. In nucleotides, the CDR3 is TGTGCCGTAGGGGGTTCCTATAATTCACCCCTCCACTTT. The encoded protein is CAVGGSYNSPLHF. The chain couples TRBV27 to TRBJ1-6; D may be TRBD1 (6 bases). This CDR3 is 13 amino acids long. The germline V gene has CDR1 MNHEY and CDR2 SMNVEV (reference sequence). V was clipped by 11 bases and J by 1 base, with 9 bases between them.

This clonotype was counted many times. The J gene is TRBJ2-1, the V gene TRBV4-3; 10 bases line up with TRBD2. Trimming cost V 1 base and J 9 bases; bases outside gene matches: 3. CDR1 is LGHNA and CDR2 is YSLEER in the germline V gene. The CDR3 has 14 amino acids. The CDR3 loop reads CASSQASGSTEQFF. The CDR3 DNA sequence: TGCGCCAGCAGCCAAGCTAGCGGGAGTACTGAGCAGTTCTTC.

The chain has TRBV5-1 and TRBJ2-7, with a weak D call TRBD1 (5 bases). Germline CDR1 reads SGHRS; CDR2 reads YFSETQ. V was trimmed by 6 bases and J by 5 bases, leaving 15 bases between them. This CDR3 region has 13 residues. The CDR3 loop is CASIGQGPDEQYF. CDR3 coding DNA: TGCGCCAGCATCGGGCAGGGTCCGGACGAGCAGTACTTC.

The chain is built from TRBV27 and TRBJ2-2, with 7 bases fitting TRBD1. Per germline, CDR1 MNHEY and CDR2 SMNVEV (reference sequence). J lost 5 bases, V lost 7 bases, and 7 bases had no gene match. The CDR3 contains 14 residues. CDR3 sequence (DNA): TGTGCCAGCACAGACAGGGAGTTGACCGGGGAGCTGTTTTTT. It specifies CASTDRELTGELFF.

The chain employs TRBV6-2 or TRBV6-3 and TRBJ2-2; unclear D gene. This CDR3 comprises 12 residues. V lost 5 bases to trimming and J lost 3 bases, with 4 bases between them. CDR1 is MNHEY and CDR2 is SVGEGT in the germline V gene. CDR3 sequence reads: CASSTYTGELFF. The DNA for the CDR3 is TGTGCCAGCAGTACTTACACCGGGGAGCTGTTTTTT.

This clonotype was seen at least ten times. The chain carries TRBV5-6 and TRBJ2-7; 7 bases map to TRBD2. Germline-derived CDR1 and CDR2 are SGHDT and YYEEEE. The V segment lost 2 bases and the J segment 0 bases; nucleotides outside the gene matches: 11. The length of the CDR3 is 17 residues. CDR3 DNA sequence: TGTGCCAGCAGCTTAGGGGAATTAAGACTAGCCTCCTACGAGCAGTACTTC. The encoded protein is CASSLGELRLASYEQYF.

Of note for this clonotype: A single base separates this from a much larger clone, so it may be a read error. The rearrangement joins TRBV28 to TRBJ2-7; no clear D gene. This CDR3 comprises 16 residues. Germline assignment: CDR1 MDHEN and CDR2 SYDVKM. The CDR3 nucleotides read TGTGCCAGCAGTTTAAAGCCTTCGGGCACCACCTACGGGCAGTACTTC. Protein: CASSLKPSGTTYGQYF.

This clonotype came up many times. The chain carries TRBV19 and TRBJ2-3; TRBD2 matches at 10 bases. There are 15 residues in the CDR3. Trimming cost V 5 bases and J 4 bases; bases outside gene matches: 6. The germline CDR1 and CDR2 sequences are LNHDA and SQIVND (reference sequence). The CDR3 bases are TGTGCCAGTAGTCCCCCACTAGCGGGGTCAGATACGCAGTATTTT. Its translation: CASSPPLAGSDTQYF.

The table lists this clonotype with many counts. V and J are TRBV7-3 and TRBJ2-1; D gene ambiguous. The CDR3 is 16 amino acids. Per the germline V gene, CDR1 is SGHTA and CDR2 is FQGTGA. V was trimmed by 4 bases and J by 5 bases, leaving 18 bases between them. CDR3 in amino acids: CASSYRLGSPNNEQFF. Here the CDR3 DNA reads TGTGCCAGCAGCTATAGACTGGGAAGTCCTAACAATGAGCAGTTCTTC.

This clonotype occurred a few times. The CDR3 DNA sequence: TGTGCCAGCTCACCCGGACAGGGTCCATACGAGCAGTACTTC. Translation: CASSPGQGPYEQYF. The J gene is TRBJ2-7, the V gene TRBV18; 8 nucleotides line up with TRBD1. The trim removed 3 bases at V and 4 bases at J, leaving 5 bases unmatched. The germline V gene encodes CDR1 KGHSH and CDR2 LQKENI. CDR3 length equals 14 residues.

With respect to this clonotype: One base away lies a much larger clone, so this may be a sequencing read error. The CDR3 reads CASSSSTEAETQYF. The CDR3 DNA follows: TGTGCCAGCAGCTCGTCGACAGAGGCAGAGACCCAGTACTTC. The V gene is TRBV7-4, the J gene TRBJ2-5; a possible D gene is TRBD1 (5 bases). V was pared by 4 bases and J by 4 bases, with 13 bases between. This CDR3 has 14 residues. The germline gives CDR1 SGHVT, CDR2 SQSDAQ.

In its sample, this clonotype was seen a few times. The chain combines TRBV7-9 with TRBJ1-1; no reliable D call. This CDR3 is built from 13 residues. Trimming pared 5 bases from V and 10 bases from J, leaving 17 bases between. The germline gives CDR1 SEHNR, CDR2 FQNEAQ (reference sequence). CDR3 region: CASSTERTPGAFF. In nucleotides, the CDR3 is TGTGCCAGCAGCACCGAGCGGACCCCGGGAGCTTTCTTT.

The CDR3 sequence: CASSQAGPGAANNQPQHF. The CDR3, as DNA: TGCGCCAGCAGCCAAGCAGGGCCAGGGGCCGCAAACAATCAGCCCCAGCATTTT. The rearrangement uses TRBV4-1 and TRBJ1-5, with D possibly being TRBD1 (6 bases). The CDR3 has 18 residues. Germline CDR1 is MGHRA and CDR2 is YSYEKL. The V end lost 1 base, the J end lost 3 bases, and 19 bases lay between the germline ends.

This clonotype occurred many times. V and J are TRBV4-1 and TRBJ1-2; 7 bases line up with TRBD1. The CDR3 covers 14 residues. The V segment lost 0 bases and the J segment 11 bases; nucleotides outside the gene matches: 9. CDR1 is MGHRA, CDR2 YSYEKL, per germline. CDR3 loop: CASSQDRMTGRYTF. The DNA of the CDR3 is TGCGCCAGCAGCCAAGATCGAATGACAGGGAGGTACACCTTC.

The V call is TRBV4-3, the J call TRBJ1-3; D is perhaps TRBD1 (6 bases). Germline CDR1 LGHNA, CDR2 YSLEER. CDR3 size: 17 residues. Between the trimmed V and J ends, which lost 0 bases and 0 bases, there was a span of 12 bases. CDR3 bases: TGCGCCAGCAGCCAAGAGGGGGCGGCGAACTCTGGAAACACCATATATTTT. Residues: CASSQEGAANSGNTIYF.

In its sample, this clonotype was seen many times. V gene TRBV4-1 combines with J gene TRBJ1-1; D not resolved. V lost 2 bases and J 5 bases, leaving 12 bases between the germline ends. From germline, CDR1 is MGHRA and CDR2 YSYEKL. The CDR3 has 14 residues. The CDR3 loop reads CASSQIPGGTEAFF. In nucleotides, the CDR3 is TGCGCCAGCAGCCAAATACCGGGCGGAACTGAAGCTTTCTTT.

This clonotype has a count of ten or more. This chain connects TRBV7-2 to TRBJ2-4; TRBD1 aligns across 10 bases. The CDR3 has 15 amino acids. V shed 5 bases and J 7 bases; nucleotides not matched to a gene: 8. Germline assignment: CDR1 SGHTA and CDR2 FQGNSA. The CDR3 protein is CASSPPDRGRNIQYF. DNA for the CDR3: TGTGCCAGCAGCCCCCCCGACAGGGGGCGGAACATTCAGTACTTC.

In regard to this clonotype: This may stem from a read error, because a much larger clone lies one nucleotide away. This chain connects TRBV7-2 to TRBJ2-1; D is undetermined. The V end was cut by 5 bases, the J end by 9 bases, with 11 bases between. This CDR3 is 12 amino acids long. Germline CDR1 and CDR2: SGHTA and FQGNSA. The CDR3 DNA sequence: TGTGCCAGCAGCCCGAACTACTTTGAGCAGTTCTTC. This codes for CASSPNYFEQFF.

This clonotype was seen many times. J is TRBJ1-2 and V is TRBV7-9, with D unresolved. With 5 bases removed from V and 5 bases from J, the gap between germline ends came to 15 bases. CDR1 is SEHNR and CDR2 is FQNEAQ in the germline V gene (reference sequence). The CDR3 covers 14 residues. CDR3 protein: CASSPGTPSYGYTF. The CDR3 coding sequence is TGTGCCAGCAGCCCCGGTACCCCCTCTTATGGCTACACCTTC.

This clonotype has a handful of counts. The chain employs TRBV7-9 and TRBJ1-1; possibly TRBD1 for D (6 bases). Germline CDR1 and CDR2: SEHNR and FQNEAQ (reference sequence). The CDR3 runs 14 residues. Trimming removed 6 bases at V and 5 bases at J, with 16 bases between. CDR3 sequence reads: CASSFTGLRTEAFF. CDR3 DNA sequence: TGTGCCAGCAGTTTTACAGGGCTAAGGACTGAAGCTTTCTTT.

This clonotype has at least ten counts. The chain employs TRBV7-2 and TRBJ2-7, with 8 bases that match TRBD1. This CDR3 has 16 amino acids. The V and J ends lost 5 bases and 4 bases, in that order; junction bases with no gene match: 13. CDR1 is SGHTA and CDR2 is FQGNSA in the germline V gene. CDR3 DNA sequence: TGTGCCAGCAGCCCTCGCTTGACAGGGGAGATTTACGAGCAGTACTTC. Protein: CASSPRLTGEIYEQYF. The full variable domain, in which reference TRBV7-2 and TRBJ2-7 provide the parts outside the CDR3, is GAGVSQSPSNKVTEKGKDVELRCDPISGHTALYWYRQSLGQGLEFLIYFQGNSAPDKSGLPSDRFSAERTGGSVSTLTIQRTQQEDSAVYLCASSPRLTGEIYEQYFGPGTRLTVT.